The sequence of this T cell receptor (beta chain) was determined in a study of identical twins. The germline V and J ends were trimmed by 0 bases and 2 bases, with 4 bases remaining between them. CDR3 size: 13 residues. Germline lookup yields CDR1 DFQATT and CDR2 SNEGSKA (reference sequence). TCRdb used MiXCR to reprocess the 5' RACE reads, holding one entry per CDR3 protein. The sample records some 1,700,000 distinct CDR3 sequences, around 33% being singletons. This receptor was obtained from a newborn girl in good health. J is TRBJ2-2 and V is TRBV20-1; no clear D gene. Sequenced sample: cord blood. The CDR3 coding sequence is TGCAGTGCTAGAGATCAAAACACCGGGGAGCTGTTTTTT. It is translated as CSARDQNTGELFF.